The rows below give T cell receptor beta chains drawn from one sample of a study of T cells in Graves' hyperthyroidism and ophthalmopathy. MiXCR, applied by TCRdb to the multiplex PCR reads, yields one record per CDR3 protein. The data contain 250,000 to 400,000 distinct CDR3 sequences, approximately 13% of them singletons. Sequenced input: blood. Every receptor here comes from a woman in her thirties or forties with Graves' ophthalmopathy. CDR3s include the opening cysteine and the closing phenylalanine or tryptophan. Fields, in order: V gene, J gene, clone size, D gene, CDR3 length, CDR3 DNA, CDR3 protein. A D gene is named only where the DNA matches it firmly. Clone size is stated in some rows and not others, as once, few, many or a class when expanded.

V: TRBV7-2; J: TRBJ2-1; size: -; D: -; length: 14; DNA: TGTGCCAGCAGCCCGACCGGCACCGACAATGAGCAGTTCTTC; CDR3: CASSPTGTDNEQFF
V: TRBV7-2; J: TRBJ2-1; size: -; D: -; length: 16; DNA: TGTGCCAGCAGCTTAGATAGGGTAGCGTTCGGTTATGAGCAGTTCTTC; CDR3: CASSLDRVAFGYEQFF
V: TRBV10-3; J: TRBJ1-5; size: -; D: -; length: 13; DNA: TGTGCCATCAAACGGGCGGAAGGCCAGCCCCAGCATTTT; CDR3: CAIKRAEGQPQHF
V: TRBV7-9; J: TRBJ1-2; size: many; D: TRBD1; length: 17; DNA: TGTGCCAGCAGCTTAGGCAAGGACAGGGCCCGAATCTATGGCTACACCTTC; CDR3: CASSLGKDRARIYGYTF
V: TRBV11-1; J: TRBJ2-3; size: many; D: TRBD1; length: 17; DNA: TGTGCCAGCAGCTTAGCCGGGACAGGGAGAAGGACAGATACGCAGTATTTT; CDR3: CASSLAGTGRRTDTQYF
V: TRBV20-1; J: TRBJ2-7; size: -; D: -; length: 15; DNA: TGCAGTGCTAGAGATGCGAGACGAAACTCCTACGAGCAGTACTTC; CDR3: CSARDARRNSYEQYF
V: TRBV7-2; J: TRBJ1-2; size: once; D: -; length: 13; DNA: TGTGCCAGCTCGGTGAGGGGGTTCTATGGCTACACCTTC; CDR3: CASSVRGFYGYTF
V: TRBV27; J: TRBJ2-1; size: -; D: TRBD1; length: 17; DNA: TGTGCCAGCAGTCAGCGTACCGGGACAGAGACCTACAATGAGCAGTTCTTC; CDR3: CASSQRTGTETYNEQFF
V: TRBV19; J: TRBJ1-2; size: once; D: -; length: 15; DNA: TGTGCCAGTAGTATAGGAGGGAACTACTTCTATGGCTACACCTTC; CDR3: CASSIGGNYFYGYTF
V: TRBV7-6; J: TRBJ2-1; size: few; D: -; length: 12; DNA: TGTGCCAGCTCCCTCCAAAGCAATGAGCAGTTCTTC; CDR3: CASSLQSNEQFF
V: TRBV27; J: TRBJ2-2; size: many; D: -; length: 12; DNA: TGTGCCAGCAGTCGGGACACCGGGGAGCTGTTTTTT; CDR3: CASSRDTGELFF
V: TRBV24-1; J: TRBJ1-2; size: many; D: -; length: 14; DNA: TGTGCCACCAGTGATGCAATAGCTAACTATGGCTACACCTTC; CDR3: CATSDAIANYGYTF
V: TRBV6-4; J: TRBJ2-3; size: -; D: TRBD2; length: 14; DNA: TGTGCCAGCAGTGACGGGGGGGGCACAGATACGCAGTATTTT; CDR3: CASSDGGGTDTQYF
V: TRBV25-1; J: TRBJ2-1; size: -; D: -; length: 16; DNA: TGTGCCAGCAGTGAATATAGGGGGGGCTCCTACAATGAGCAGTTCTTC; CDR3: CASSEYRGGSYNEQFF
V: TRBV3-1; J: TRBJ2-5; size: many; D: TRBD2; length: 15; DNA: TGTGCCAGCAGCCAAGGACTAGCCGGTCGGGAGACCCAGTACTTC; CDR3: CASSQGLAGRETQYF
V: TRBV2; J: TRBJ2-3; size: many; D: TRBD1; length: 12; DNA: TGTGCCCGTCGGGACAGGACAGATACGCAGTATTTT; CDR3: CARRDRTDTQYF
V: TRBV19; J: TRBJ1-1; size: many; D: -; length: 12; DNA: TGTGCCAGTAAGGCGTTGAACACTGAAGCTTTCTTT; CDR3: CASKALNTEAFF
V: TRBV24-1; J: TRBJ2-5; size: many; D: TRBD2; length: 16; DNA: TGTGCCACCAGTGAGGCCGGGACTAACCCACCGGAGACCCAGTACTTC; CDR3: CATSEAGTNPPETQYF
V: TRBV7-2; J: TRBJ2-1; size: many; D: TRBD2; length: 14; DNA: TGTGCCAGCAGCTTACTAGCGGGGGGGCCTGAGCAGTTCTTC; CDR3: CASSLLAGGPEQFF
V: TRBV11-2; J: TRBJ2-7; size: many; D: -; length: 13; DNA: TGTGCCAGCAGCTTAGGTCGCGGGGCCGAGCAGTACTTC; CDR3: CASSLGRGAEQYF
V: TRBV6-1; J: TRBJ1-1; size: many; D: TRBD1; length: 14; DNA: TGTGCCAGCAGTAGGGGGACAGTGAACACTGAAGCTTTCTTT; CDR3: CASSRGTVNTEAFF
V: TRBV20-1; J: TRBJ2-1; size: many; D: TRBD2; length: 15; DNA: TGCAGTGCGGATCCCGGGACTAGCGGATACAATGAGCAGTTCTTC; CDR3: CSADPGTSGYNEQFF
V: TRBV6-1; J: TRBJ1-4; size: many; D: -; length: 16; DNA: TGTGCCAGCAGTCCCGAATGGGGGGGGAATAATGAAAAACTGTTTTTT; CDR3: CASSPEWGGNNEKLFF
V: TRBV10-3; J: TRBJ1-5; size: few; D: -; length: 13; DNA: TGTGCCATCAGTTTCGAGGGGGGTCAGCCCCAGCATTTT; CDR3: CAISFEGGQPQHF
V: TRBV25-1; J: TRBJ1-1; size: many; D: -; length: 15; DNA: TGTGCCAGCCCCCGCGATGTCCCGTCTCGGCCTGAAGCTTTCTTT; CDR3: CASPRDVPSRPEAFF
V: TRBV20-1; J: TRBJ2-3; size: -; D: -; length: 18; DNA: TGCAGTGCTAGAGACTACTTTGGAGGTCAGCGGCATACAGATACGCAGTATTTT; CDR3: CSARDYFGGQRHTDTQYF
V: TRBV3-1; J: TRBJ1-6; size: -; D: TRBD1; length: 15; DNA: TGTGCCAGCAGCCAAGGGGACAGAGATAATTCACCCCTCCACTTT; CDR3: CASSQGDRDNSPLHF
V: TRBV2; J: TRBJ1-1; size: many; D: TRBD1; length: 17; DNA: TGTGCCAGCAGTGAATCGGGCGGGACAGGGAGCAACACTGAAGCTTTCTTT; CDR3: CASSESGGTGSNTEAFF
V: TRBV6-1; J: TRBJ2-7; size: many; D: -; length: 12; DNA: TGTGCCAGCCGTCGGGGAGACTACGAGCAGTACTTC; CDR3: CASRRGDYEQYF
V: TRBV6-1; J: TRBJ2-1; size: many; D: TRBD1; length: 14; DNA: TGTGCCAGCAGTTACCCCGCAGGGGGCGGAGGGCAGTTCTTC; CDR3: CASSYPAGGGGQFF
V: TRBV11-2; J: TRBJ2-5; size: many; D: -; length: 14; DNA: TGTGCCAGCAGCCATGACGGACCTAAAGAGACCCAGTACTTC; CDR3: CASSHDGPKETQYF
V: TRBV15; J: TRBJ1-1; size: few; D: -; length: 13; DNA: TGTGCCACCAGCAGAGTCCTAGCCACTGAAGCTTTCTTT; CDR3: CATSRVLATEAFF
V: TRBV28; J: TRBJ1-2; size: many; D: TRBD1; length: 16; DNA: TGTGCCAGCAGTTTTCCCCGGGACAGTCTTCTCTATGGCTACACCTTC; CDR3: CASSFPRDSLLYGYTF
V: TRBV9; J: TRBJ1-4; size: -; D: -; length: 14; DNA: TGTGCCAGCAGCGTAGCTGCAACTAATGAAAAACTGTTTTTT; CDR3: CASSVAATNEKLFF
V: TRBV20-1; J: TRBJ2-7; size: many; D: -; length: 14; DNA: TGCAGTGCTAGAGATACGGAGAGCTCCTACGAGCAGTACTTC; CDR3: CSARDTESSYEQYF
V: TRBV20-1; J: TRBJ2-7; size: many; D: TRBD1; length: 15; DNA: TGCAGTGCGATAGGGACCCGGGACAGGGGCCACGAGCAGTACTTC; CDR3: CSAIGTRDRGHEQYF
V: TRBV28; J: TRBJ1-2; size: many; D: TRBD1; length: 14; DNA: TGTGCTAGCTCGGACAGGGGTCTGGTCTATGGCTACACCTTC; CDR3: CASSDRGLVYGYTF
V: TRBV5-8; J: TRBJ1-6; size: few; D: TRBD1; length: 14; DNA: TGTGCCAGCAGCTATGGGACAGATAATTCACCCCTCCACTTT; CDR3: CASSYGTDNSPLHF
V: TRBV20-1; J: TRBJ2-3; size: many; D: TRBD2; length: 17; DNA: TGCAGTGCTAGCGGTAATAGCGGGGGGGATAGCACAGATACGCAGTATTTT; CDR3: CSASGNSGGDSTDTQYF
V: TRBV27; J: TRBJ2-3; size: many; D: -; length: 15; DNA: TGTGCCAGCAACCCCAAGTTTGGAAACACAGATACGCAGTATTTT; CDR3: CASNPKFGNTDTQYF
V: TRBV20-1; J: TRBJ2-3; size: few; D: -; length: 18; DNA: TGCAGCTTTACAGGCACTCAGTCCTGGTACCAAAGCACAGATACGCAGTATTTT; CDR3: CSFTGTQSWYQSTDTQYF
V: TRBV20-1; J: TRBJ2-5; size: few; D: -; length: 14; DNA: TGCAGTGCCGAAGGGGATCTAGCCTGGGAGACCCAGTACTTC; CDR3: CSAEGDLAWETQYF
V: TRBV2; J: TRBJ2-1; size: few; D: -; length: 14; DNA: TGTGCCAGCAATAGGGACTCGGCCTACAATGAGCAGTTCTTC; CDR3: CASNRDSAYNEQFF
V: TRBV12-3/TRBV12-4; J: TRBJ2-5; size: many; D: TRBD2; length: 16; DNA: TGTGCCAGCAGTTCCGGCGGGGGGCTGTACCAAGAGACCCAGTACTTC; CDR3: CASSSGGGLYQETQYF
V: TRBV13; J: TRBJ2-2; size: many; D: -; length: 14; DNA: TGTGCCAGCAGTTCCGAAATAAACACCGGGGAGCTGTTTTTT; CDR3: CASSSEINTGELFF
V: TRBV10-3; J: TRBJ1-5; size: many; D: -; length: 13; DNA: TGTGCCATCACGAGGTCAGAGAATCAGCCCCAGCATTTT; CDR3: CAITRSENQPQHF
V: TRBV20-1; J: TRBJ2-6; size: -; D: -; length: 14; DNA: TGCAGTGCTAGAGTGGGGGCTGGGGCCAACGTCCTGACTTTC; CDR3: CSARVGAGANVLTF
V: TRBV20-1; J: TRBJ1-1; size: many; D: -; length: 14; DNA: TGCAGTGCTAACCCCGGGGGGGGTACCACTGAAGCTTTCTTT; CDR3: CSANPGGGTTEAFF
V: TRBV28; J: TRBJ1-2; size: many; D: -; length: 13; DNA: TGTGCCAGCAGTCCGGGACGGTTCATGGGCTACACCTTC; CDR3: CASSPGRFMGYTF
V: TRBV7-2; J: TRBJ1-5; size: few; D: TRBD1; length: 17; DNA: TGTGCCAGCAGCTTTGCCGGGACAGGGTCCAGCAATCAGCCCCAGCATTTT; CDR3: CASSFAGTGSSNQPQHF
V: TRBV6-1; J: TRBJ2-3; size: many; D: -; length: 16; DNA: TGTGCCAGCAGCTCCCAAACCGGTTCTAGCACAGATACGCAGTATTTT; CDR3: CASSSQTGSSTDTQYF
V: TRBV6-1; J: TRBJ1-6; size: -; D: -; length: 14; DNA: TGTGCCAGCAGCCGCCTCGGGTCAACCGAAGCCCTCCACTTT; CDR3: CASSRLGSTEALHF
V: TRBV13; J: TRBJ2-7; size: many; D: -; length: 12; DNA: TGTGCCAGCAGCACCGGGCGGTACGAGCAGTACTTC; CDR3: CASSTGRYEQYF
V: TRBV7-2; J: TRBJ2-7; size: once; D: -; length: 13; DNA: TGTGCCGGGGGTGGGGGGCGCGGTTACGAGCAGTACTTC; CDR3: CAGGGGRGYEQYF
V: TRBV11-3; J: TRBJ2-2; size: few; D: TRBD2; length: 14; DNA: TGTGCCAGCAGCCCCGGGACTATTCACGGGGAGCTGTTTTTT; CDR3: CASSPGTIHGELFF
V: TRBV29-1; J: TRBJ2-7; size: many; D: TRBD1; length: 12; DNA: TGCAGCGTTAACACAGGGGTACACGAGCAGTACTTC; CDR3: CSVNTGVHEQYF
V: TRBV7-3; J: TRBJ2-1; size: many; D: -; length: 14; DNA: TGTGCCAGCAGCATCCGGACCGAACTGGGGGAGCAGTTCTTC; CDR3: CASSIRTELGEQFF
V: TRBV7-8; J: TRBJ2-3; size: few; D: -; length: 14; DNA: TGTGCCAGCAGCTTAGCGGGCCAAGGACACCCGCAGTATTTT; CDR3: CASSLAGQGHPQYF